This T cell receptor (beta chain) was sequenced in a study of T-cell memory formation after mild COVID-19. For the study at large: Largely donor-specific TCR clusters were found.

General observations from the study: Second-wave clones with a day 37 peak had unconfirmed SARS-CoV-2 specificity. Researchers report contracting CD4+ clones mostly in CM and EM, with CD8+ clones in EMRA. Researchers found some responding clones in pre-infection memory, a sign that cross-reactive memory joined.

This clonotype was found a few times. Its antigen is not known. The V end lost 1 base, the J end lost 3 bases, and 6 bases lay between the germline ends. CDR1 SGHVS and CDR2 FQNEAQ come from the germline V gene. CDR3 length equals 13 residues. TCRdb reprocessed the 5' RACE reads via MiXCR and lists one record per CDR3 protein. The top ten hold roughly a fifth of the sample, which has under 250,000 distinct CDR3 sequences, roughly 10% seen once. The sequence was obtained from a man between 18 and 35 years old who had mild COVID-19 (a few samples of this study predate the infection). Cell type and time point are not known. The sequencing sample was made of PBMCs or a T cell subset sorted from them (not recorded which). The genes are TRBV7-8 and TRBJ1-1; the D gene is possibly TRBD1 (5 bases). For the CDR3, the DNA is TGTGCCAGCAGCTTAGACAGGCACACTGAAGCTTTCTTT. The encoded protein is CASSLDRHTEAFF.